The 9 T cell receptor beta chains reported below all come from one sample, sequenced in a study of TET2 disruption in CD19-targeted CAR T cells. Stated treatment: autologous CTL019 cells: CD19 CAR with 4-1BB and CD3 zeta domains. Antigens of these TCRs are unknown. Using immunoSEQ multiplex PCR, the repertoire was profiled, and TCRdb retains in-frame clones only, with some absent. This sample contains around 30,000 clones. This material consisted of CD8- CAR+ T cells sorted from cultured blood T cells, taken for CD19 CAR T cell therapy. Subset here: CD8-negative CAR-positive T cells from the infusion product. These receptors originate from a man between 65 and 80 years old with chronic lymphocytic leukemia.

About this clone itself: The read falls 3 residues short of the CDR3 end, and the missing part is taken from the germline J gene. The chain uses TRBV18 and TRBJ1-2; D may be TRBD1 (6 bases). Germline assignment: CDR1 KGHSH and CDR2 LQKENI. This CDR3 has 14 amino acids. The sequenced CDR3 bases are TGTGCCAGCTCACCCAAGCCCAGGGGAGATACC. It translates to CASSPKPRGDT. The whole CDR3 protein reads CASSPKPRGDTYTF.

Regarding this clone: The read ends 3 residues before the CDR3 terminus; that terminus is restored from the germline J gene. The chain joins TRBV7-8 to TRBJ2-7; 8 positions agree with TRBD2. The ends lost 5 bases at V and 0 bases at J; junction bases unmatched: 6. This CDR3 contains 15 residues. Per the germline V gene, CDR1 is SGHVS and CDR2 is FQNEAQ. The CDR3 sequence is CASSPPGGVSYEQYF. Incomplete CDR3 DNA: TGTGCCAGCAGCCCCCCGGGGGGGGTCTCCTACGAG.

Details on this clone: The read ends 3 residues before the CDR3 terminus; that terminus is restored from the germline J gene. V gene TRBV3-1 (or the pseudogene TRBV3-2) combines with J gene TRBJ2-1; TRBD1 might be the D (6 bases). The CDR3 is 16 residues long. Trimming took off 1 base at V and 0 bases at J, with 10 bases between the two ends. Per the germline V gene, CDR1 is LGHDT and CDR2 is YNNKEL (reference sequence). CDR3 residues: CASSQGGQPSYNEQFF. The part of the CDR3 DNA that was read is TGTGCCAGCAGCCAAGGAGGACAGCCCTCCTACAATGAG.

A remark on this clone: The CDR3 end is not reached by the read, which stops 3 residues before it; the germline J gene fills it in. V and J are TRBV5-4 and TRBJ1-1; possibly TRBD1 for D (6 bases). The CDR3 has 14 residues. The V end lost 1 base, the J end lost 4 bases, and 11 bases lay between the germline ends. Per germline, CDR1 SGHNT and CDR2 YYREEE (reference sequence). The CDR3 spells CASSLIQGFTEAFF. The DNA read from the CDR3 is TGTGCCAGCAGCTTGATACAGGGATTCACTGAA.

Concerning this clone: The observed sequence ends 3 residues before the CDR3 terminus, with the missing tail filled in from the germline J gene. The chain combines TRBV12-3 or TRBV12-4 with TRBJ2-7, with 10 bases fitting TRBD1. The CDR3 sequence is 14 residues long. With V trimmed by 3 bases and J by 3 bases, 2 bases remained unmatched. The CDR3 is CASSFGTGVYEQYF. CDR3 DNA (partial): TGTGCCAGCAGTTTTGGGACAGGGGTCTACGAG.

CDR3 residues: CSARDLGGGLVGDTQYF. CDR3 DNA, as far as it was read: TGCAGTGCTAGAGATCTCGGGGGGGGGTTGGTGGGAGATACG. V gene TRBV20-1 combines with J gene TRBJ2-3, with TRBD2 matching 8 bases. Coverage ceases 3 residues before the CDR3 finishes, and the germline J gene fills in the end. CDR1 and CDR2 from the germline V gene are DFQATT and SNEGSKA (reference sequence). There are 17 residues in the CDR3. The trim removed 0 bases at V and 5 bases at J, leaving 13 bases unmatched.

Incomplete CDR3 DNA: TGCGCCAGCAGCACCGGCCTCGGGGTCGGTGGC. Translated, it gives CASSTGLGVGG. In full, the CDR3 is CASSTGLGVGGYTF. The J gene is TRBJ1-2, the V gene TRBV5-1; D unclear. The read ends 3 residues early relative to the CDR3; the germline J gene fills the gap. This CDR3 has 14 amino acids. V was pared by 4 bases and J by 7 bases, with 17 bases between. Germline loops: CDR1 SGHRS, CDR2 YFSETQ.

On this clone: The read gets to within 3 residues of the CDR3 end, and the germline J gene fills in the rest. The chain combines TRBV7-3 with TRBJ2-1, with 8 positions matching TRBD1. Per germline, CDR1 SGHTA and CDR2 FQGTGA. The CDR3 covers 15 residues. Losses at the gene ends were 4 bases for V and 0 bases for J; bases not matched to a gene: 2. The sequenced part of the CDR3 DNA is TGTGCCAGCAGCTCAACAGGGGGCTCCTACAATGAG. Translation: CASSSTGGSYNE. The full CDR3 protein reads CASSSTGGSYNEQFF. The complete variable domain, with remaining parts taken from reference TRBV7-3 and TRBJ2-1, reads GAGVSQTPSNKVTEKGKYVELRCDPISGHTALYWYRQSLGQGPEFLIYFQGTGAADDSGLPNDRFFAVRPEGSVSTLKIQRTERGDSAVYLCASSSTGGSYNEQFFGPGTRLTVL.

With respect to this clone: The observed sequence ends 3 residues before the CDR3 terminus, with the missing tail filled in from the germline J gene. This sequence joins TRBV19 and TRBJ1-5; D ambiguous. The CDR3 contains 12 residues. V was shortened by 4 bases and J by 9 bases, with 10 bases between the two germline ends. Germline loops: CDR1 LNHDA, CDR2 SQIVND (reference sequence). The CDR3 loop reads CASSTEIRPQHF. CDR3 bases read: TGTGCCAGTAGTACAGAAATCAGGCCC.